This paragraph covers one T cell receptor (beta chain) sequence. CDR3 size: 16 residues. Trimming removed 4 bases from V and 4 bases from J; junction bases left unmatched: 12. The V gene's germline CDR1 is MNHEY and CDR2 SVGAGI. Sequenced by immunoSEQ multiplex PCR; TCRdb stores in-frame clones only, minus some. The table has 300,000 or so clones, 74% seen once. This record belongs to a study of shared clonotypes between healthy human individuals. A split of CD4+ cells into CD45RA+ naive and CD45RA-negative memory subsets was performed. The sequence was collected from a man younger than 40 in good health. Sequencing was carried out using memory CD4+ T cells sorted from blood. Specified subset: CD45RA-negative fraction. The chain links TRBV6-5 to TRBJ2-5, with 7 bases fitting TRBD1. CDR3 residues: CASSSPPGGVGETQYF. The CDR3 nucleotides read TGTGCCAGCAGTTCGCCCCCAGGGGGTGTAGGAGAGACCCAGTACTTC.